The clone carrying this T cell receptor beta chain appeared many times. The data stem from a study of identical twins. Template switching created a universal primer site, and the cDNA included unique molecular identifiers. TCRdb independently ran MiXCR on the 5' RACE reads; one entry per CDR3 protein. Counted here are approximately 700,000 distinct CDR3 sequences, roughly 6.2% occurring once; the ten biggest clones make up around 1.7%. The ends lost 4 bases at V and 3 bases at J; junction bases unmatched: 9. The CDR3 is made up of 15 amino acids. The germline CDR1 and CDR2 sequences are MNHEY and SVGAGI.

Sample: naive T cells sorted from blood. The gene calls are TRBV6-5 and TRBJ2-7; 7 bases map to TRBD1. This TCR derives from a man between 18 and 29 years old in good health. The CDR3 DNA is TGTGCCAGCAGTTCACCGGGACAGCTATACTACGAGCAGTACTTC. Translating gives CASSSPGQLYYEQYF.